This TCR beta chain was recorded in a study of blood T cell repertoires in COVID-19 (dated by TCRdb to the early 2020s). Regarding the study in general: The collaborator samples originated in the United States, Italy and Spain and spanned the acute and convalescent phases of COVID-19. The material from the prospective study consisted of cDNA or gDNA derived from T cells, B-cell-depleted T cells, or PBMCs. The repertoires were released in a freely available public database meant as a resource for research on the immune response to SARS-CoV-2. Where available, HLA class I and class II types were obtained from metadata supplied by the sample provider rather than from assay-based typing. Nearly every sample came with metadata listing a de-identified subject ID, COVID-19 status, age in years and sex. The samples were drawn from two sources: the first 160 participants of the ongoing ImmuneRACE study, and 1,000 to 1,500 subjects contributed by 6 global collaborators. Subjects who had been exposed to COVID-19, were actively infected with it, or had recovered from it provided the deeply sampled blood TCRbeta repertoires that made up the dataset.

TCRbeta CDR3 regions were amplified from genomic DNA by means of the immunoSEQ Assay, a bias-controlled multiplex PCR. The original pipeline was this. Nucleated cell counts per sample were estimated from amplification of reference gene primers within the assay. To quantify the absolute abundance of each unique TCRbeta CDR3 rearrangement, sequence reads were collapsed and filtered. Productive Simpson clonality was computed per sample as the square root of Simpson's diversity index over productive rearrangements. As stored in TCRdb, this immuneACCESS dataset retains in-frame rearrangements with V and J assigned. A fraction of the clones does not appear; measured against another copy, unresolved V genes explain less than half of the discrepancy, and the remainder lacks a known reason. V and J calls and clone size are those listed in that table; D and trimming were worked out from the DNA. The table for this sample lists 90,000 to 100,000 clones; roughly 84% of them were counted only once. Of the sample, 2% is held by the ten largest clones.

The CDR3 holds 15 amino acids from the cysteine to the phenylalanine. CDR3 DNA only is kept here, 45 bases in frame from base 1. After removal of 4 bases from V and 4 bases from J, the junction retains 7 bases not matched to a gene. CDR1 KGHSH and CDR2 LQKENI were looked up in the germline V gene. Study-level results and caveats: How much clinical and demographic metadata was included differed by source and by participant, and the metadata was provided uncurated.

The collaborating institutions used their own protocols to collect whole blood in K2EDTA tubes. For TCRbeta analysis, collaborators shipped samples as frozen whole blood, isolated PBMCs, or DNA extracted from either of those sample types. As regards this clone: No cognate antigen has been identified for it. Qualities for individual bases were not recorded, and no much larger clone is one base off.

Material for sequencing was peripheral blood. The source is a man in his 70s with active or convalescent COVID-19. In this chain, TRBV18 is recombined with TRBJ2-7, with TRBD2 identical over 10 junction bases. The nucleotide sequence reads as follows: TGTGCCAGCTCACTTCGGGCTAGCGGGGGTTACGAGCAGTACTTC. It codes for CASSLRASGGYEQYF.